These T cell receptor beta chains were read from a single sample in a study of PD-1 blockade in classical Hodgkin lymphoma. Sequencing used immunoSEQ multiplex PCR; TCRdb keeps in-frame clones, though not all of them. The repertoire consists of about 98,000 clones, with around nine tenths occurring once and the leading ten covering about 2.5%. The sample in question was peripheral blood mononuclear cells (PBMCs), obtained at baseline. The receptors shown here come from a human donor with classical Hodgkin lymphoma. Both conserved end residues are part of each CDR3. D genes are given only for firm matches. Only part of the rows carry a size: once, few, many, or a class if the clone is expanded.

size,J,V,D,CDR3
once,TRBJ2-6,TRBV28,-,CASSLYRSSGANVLTF
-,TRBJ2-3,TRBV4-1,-,CASSQDRGGSGYTQYF
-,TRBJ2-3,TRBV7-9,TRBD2,CASSPTPPGGRVTDTQYF
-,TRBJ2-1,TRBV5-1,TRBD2,CASSPEVPAGVEEQFF
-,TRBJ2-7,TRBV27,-,CASSPAGEITAEQYF
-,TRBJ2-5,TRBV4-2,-,CASSPRGDPDETQYF
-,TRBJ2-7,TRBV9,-,CASSVGWGPYEQYF
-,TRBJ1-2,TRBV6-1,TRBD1,CASSERQGGIYGYTF
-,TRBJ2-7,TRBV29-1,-,CSVGSHEQYF
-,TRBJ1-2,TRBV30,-,CAWTGDTLYGYTF
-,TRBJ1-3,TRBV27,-,CASSLSKSGIGNTIYF
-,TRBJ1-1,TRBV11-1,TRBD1,CASSLGQGRAEAFF
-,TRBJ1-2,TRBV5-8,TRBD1,CASRQYRGGNYGYTF
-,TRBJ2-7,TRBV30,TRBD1,CAWSGDRGYEQYF
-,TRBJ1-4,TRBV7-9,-,CASSLYGSGATNEKLFF
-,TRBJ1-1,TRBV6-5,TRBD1,CASSWGQRMNTEAFF
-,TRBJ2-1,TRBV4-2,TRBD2,CASSQDKGTSGGANEQFF
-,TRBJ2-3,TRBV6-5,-,CASSRPPTDTQYF
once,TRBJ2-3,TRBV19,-,CASSIPPWQGRVPDTQYF
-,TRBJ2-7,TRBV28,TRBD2,CASTSPGTSGRSYEQYF
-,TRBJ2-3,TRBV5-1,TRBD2,CASSLMASGSGTDTQYF
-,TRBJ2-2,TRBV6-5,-,CASSYSTVNTGELFF
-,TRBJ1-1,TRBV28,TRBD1,CASSSGGMNTEAFF
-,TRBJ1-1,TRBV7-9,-,CASSLRWTDEAFF
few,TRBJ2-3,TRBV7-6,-,CASSQNTNQGDTQYF
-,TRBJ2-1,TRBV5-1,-,CASSRSDSHNEQFF
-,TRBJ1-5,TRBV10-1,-,CASSVARDQPQHF
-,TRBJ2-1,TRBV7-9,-,CASSVDRSARRGEQFF
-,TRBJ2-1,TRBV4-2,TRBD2,CASSQGGSVSYNEQFF